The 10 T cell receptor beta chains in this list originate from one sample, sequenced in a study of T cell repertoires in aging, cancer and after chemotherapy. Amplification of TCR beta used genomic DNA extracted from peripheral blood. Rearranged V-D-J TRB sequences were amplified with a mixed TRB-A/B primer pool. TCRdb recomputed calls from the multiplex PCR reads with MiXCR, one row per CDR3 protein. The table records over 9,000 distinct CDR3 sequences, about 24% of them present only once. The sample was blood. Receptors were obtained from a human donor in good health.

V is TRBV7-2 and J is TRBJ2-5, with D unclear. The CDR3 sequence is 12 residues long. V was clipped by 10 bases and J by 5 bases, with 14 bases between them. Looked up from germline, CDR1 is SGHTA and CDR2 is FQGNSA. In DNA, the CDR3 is TGTGCCACCACCACCAGTGGGGAGACCCAGTACTTC. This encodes CATTTSGETQYF.

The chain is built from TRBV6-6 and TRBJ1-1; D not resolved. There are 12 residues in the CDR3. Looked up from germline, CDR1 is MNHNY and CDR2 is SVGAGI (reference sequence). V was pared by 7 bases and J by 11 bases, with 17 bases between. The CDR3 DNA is TGTGCCAGCATCGAGGCATCCGGGATGGCTTTCTTT. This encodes CASIEASGMAFF.

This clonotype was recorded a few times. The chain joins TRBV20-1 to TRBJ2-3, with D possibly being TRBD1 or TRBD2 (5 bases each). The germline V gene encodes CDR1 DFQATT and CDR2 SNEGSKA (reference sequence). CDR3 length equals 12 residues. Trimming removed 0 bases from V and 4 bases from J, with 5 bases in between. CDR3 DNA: TGCAGTGCTAGAGAGGGGGCAGATACGCAGTATTTT. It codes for CSAREGADTQYF.

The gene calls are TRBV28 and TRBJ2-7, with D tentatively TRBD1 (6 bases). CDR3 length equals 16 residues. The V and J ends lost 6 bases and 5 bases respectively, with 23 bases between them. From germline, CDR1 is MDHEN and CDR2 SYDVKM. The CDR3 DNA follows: TGTGCCAGCAGCTCTAATGGACAGCCCCAAGAGGACGAGCAGTACTTC. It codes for CASSSNGQPQEDEQYF.

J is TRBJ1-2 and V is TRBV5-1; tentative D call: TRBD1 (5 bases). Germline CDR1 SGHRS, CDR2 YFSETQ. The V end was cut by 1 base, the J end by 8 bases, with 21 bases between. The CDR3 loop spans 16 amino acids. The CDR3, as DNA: TGCGCCAGCAGCTTGTTGGGCGGTACAGGTTTAAAGGGCTACACCTTC. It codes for CASSLLGGTGLKGYTF.

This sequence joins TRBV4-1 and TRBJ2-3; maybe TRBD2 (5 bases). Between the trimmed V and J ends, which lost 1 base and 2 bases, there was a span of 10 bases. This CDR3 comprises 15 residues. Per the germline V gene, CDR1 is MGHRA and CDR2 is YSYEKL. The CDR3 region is CASSQVGLNTDTQYF. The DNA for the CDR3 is TGCGCCAGCAGCCAAGTCGGACTGAACACAGATACGCAGTATTTT.

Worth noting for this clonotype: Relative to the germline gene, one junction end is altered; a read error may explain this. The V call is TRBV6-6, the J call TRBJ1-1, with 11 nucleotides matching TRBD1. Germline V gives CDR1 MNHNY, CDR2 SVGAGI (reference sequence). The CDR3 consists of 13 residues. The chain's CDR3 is CGSATGTGGDRVF. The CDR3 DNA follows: TGTGGCAGTGCCACCGGGACAGGGGGGGATCGTGTCTTT.

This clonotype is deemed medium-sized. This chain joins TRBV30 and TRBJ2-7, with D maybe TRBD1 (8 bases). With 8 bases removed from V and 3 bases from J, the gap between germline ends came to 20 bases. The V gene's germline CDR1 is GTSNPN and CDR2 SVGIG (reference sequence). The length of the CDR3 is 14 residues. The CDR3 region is CAHSSQGDYYEQYF. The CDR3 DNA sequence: TGTGCCCATTCCTCACAGGGGGACTACTACGAGCAGTACTTC.

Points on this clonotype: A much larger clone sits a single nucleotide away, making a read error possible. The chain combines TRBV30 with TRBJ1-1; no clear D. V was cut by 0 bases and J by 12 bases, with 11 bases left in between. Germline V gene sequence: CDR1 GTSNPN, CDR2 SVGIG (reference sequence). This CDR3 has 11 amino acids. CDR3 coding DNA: TGTGCCTGGAGTGTTTATGGGATGACTTTCTTT. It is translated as CAWSVYGMTFF.

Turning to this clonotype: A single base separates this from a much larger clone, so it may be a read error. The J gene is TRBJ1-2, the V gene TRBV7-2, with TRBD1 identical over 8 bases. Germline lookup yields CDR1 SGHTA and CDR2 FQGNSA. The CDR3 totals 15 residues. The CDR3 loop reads CASSLRTGNSYGDTF. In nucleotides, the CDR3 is TGTGCCAGCAGCTTAAGGACAGGGAACAGCTATGGCGACACCTTC. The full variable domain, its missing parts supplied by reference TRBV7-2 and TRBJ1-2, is GAGVSQSPSNKVTEKGKDVELRCDPISGHTALYWYRQSLGQGLEFLIYFQGNSAPDKSGLPSDRFSAERTGGSVSTLTIQRTQQEDSAVYLCASSLRTGNSYGDTFGSGTRLTVV.